These 17 T cell receptor beta chains came from one sample sequenced in a study of cytomegalovirus exposure and HLA in healthy donors. Profiling relied on immunoSEQ multiplex PCR, and the TCRdb table lists in-frame clones only, not all of them. The sample yields roughly 190,000 clones, approximately 85% seen once. The sequencing sample was made of PBMCs. These receptor sequences come from a woman under 30 in good health and CMV-seronegative.

This clone appeared a few times. CDR3 sequence: CARSLRGTEAFF. The CDR3 DNA reads TGTGCCAGGAGCCTCAGGGGGACTGAAGCTTTCTTT. The gene calls are TRBV19 and TRBJ1-1, with TRBD1 matching 7 bases. The germline CDR1 and CDR2 sequences are LNHDA and SQIVND (reference sequence). V lost 9 bases and J lost 5; bases outside the gene matches: 6. This CDR3 region has 12 residues.

The CDR3 reads CASSFLPGLAVYNEQFF. The CDR3 coding sequence is TGTGCCAGCAGTTTCCTACCAGGTCTAGCGGTATACAATGAGCAGTTCTTC. The V and J genes are TRBV27 and TRBJ2-1; 7 bases are a match to TRBD2. J was trimmed by 4 bases and V by 3 bases; bases with no gene match: 12. The CDR3 sequence is 17 residues long. CDR1 is MNHEY and CDR2 is SMNVEV in the germline V gene (reference sequence).

The CDR3 reads CAWKSKEPSGYGYTF. The CDR3 nucleotides are TGTGCCTGGAAATCTAAAGAACCTTCTGGTTATGGCTACACCTTC. The chain employs TRBV30 and TRBJ1-2; D is ambiguous. The CDR3 is 15 residues long. The V gene's germline CDR1 is GTSNPN and CDR2 SVGIG (reference sequence). V lost 4 bases and J 5 bases, leaving 20 bases between the germline ends.

This chain joins TRBV18 and TRBJ2-7; 7 bases are a match to TRBD1. Germline values: CDR1 KGHSH, CDR2 LQKENI. J was trimmed by 4 bases and V by 3 bases; bases with no gene match: 6. There are 14 residues in the CDR3. DNA of the CDR3: TGTGCCAGCTCACCCGACAGGGCATCTTACGAGCAGTACTTC. Protein product: CASSPDRASYEQYF.

This chain links TRBV7-9 with TRBJ2-1; no firm D call. The ends were cut back, 5 bases at V and 7 bases at J, with 9 bases in the middle. CDR1 and CDR2 (germline): SEHNR, FQNEAQ (reference sequence). This CDR3 spans 12 amino acids. The CDR3 loop is CASSRGENEQFF. In DNA form, the CDR3 reads TGTGCCAGCAGCCGAGGAGAAAATGAGCAGTTCTTC.

The rearrangement uses TRBV19 and TRBJ2-2; tentatively, D is TRBD1 (5 bases). This CDR3 has 15 amino acids. Germline CDR1 is LNHDA and CDR2 is SQIVND (reference sequence). With 3 bases removed from V and 5 bases from J, the gap between germline ends came to 13 bases. Written as DNA, the CDR3 is TGTGCCAGTAGTATCCGCAGGGATTATACCGGGGAGCTGTTTTTT. This codes for CASSIRRDYTGELFF. The complete variable domain, with remaining parts taken from reference TRBV19 and TRBJ2-2, reads DGGITQSPKYLFRKEGQNVTLSCEQNLNHDAMYWYRQDPGQGLRLIYYSQIVNDFQKGDIAEGYSVSREKKESFPLTVTSAQKNPTAFYLCASSIRRDYTGELFFGEGSRLTVL.

V and J are TRBV30 and TRBJ1-2; 7 nucleotides align to TRBD1. The length of the CDR3 is 13 residues. Germline CDR1 reads GTSNPN; CDR2 reads SVGIG (reference sequence). J was trimmed by 3 bases and V by 2 bases; bases with no gene match: 3. CDR3 DNA sequence: TGTGCCTGGAGTAGAGGGGGCTACTATGGCTACACCTTC. This codes for CAWSRGGYYGYTF.

This sequence joins TRBV6-1 and TRBJ2-2; the D gene is possibly TRBD2 (6 bases). The CDR3 has 15 amino acids. In germline, CDR1 is MNHNS, CDR2 SASEGT. V lost 0 bases to trimming and J lost 6 bases, with 11 bases between them. The CDR3 loop reads CASSEAAGIPGELFF. CDR3 in DNA: TGTGCCAGCAGTGAAGCGGCGGGGATACCCGGGGAGCTGTTTTTT.

CDR3 sequence: CSALRGFEQYF. CDR3 DNA: TGCAGTGCACTTCGAGGCTTCGAGCAGTACTTC. The chain recombines TRBV20-1 with TRBJ2-7; D remains unclear. This CDR3 is built from 11 residues. V dropped 6 bases and J dropped 6 bases, with 12 bases sitting between them. Germline V gene sequence: CDR1 DFQATT, CDR2 SNEGSKA (reference sequence).

The rearrangement uses TRBV7-2 and TRBJ1-1; 7 bases map to TRBD1. V lost 6 bases to trimming and J lost 0 bases; unmatched junction nucleotides: 10. The CDR3 sequence is 16 residues long. Per germline, CDR1 SGHTA and CDR2 FQGNSA. The CDR3 sequence: CASSSGTVKLNTEAFF. As DNA, the CDR3 is TGTGCCAGCAGTTCCGGGACAGTAAAGTTGAACACTGAAGCTTTCTTT.

V and J are TRBV10-3 and TRBJ2-7, with unresolved D. CDR3 length equals 16 residues. The germline V gene has CDR1 ENHRY and CDR2 SYGVKD. V was cut by 1 base and J by 1 base, with 14 bases left in between. The CDR3 loop is CAISEFGGDQSYEQYF. CDR3 DNA sequence: TGTGCCATCAGTGAGTTCGGCGGAGATCAATCCTACGAGCAGTACTTC.

The rearrangement uses TRBV5-1 and TRBJ2-2, with 7 bases fitting TRBD2. V shed 0 bases and J 5 bases; nucleotides not matched to a gene: 10. The CDR3 is 17 residues long. The germline V gene encodes CDR1 SGHRS and CDR2 YFSETQ. The CDR3 bases are TGCGCCAGCAGCTTGGCGGGCGGGAGTGGAGGAACCGGGGAGCTGTTTTTT. Residues: CASSLAGGSGGTGELFF.

This chain links TRBV13 with TRBJ2-3; TRBD1 matches 9 bases. This CDR3 spans 14 amino acids. The germline CDR1 and CDR2 sequences are PRHDT and FYEKMQ (reference sequence). V was clipped by 6 bases and J by 3 bases; unmatched bases: 4. CDR3 sequence reads: CASSLDRGTDTQYF. CDR3 in DNA: TGTGCCAGCAGTTTGGACAGGGGAACAGATACGCAGTATTTT.

This rearrangement joins TRBV14 to TRBJ2-3; the match to TRBD2 covers 12 bases. This CDR3 is 17 amino acids long. With 1 base clipped from V and 3 bases from J, the junction kept 5 bases outside the gene matches. The germline CDR1 and CDR2 sequences are SGHDN and FVKESK. CDR3 in DNA: TGTGCCAGCAGCCAAGGTCCCCTAGCGGGAGGGACAGATACGCAGTATTTT. It is translated as CASSQGPLAGGTDTQYF.

The chain employs TRBV23-1 and TRBJ2-3; D is unresolved. TRBV23-1 counts as an open reading frame of uncertain function. This CDR3 is built from 12 residues. Deletions cut 6 bases from V and 3 bases from J, with 7 bases between. The DNA for the CDR3 is TGCGCCAGCAGGAACTGGACAGATACGCAGTATTTT. Protein product: CASRNWTDTQYF.

The rearrangement joins TRBV29-1 to TRBJ2-6; maybe TRBD1 (6 bases). Germline CDR1 is SQVTM and CDR2 is ANQGSEA. The CDR3 has 17 amino acids. V was cut by 1 base and J by 3 bases, with 16 bases left in between. This CDR3 is CSVEGLQGMGGANVLTF. In DNA form, the CDR3 reads TGCAGCGTTGAAGGGTTACAGGGAATGGGTGGGGCCAACGTCCTGACTTTC.

This chain uses TRBV7-8 with TRBJ2-7; a weak D match, TRBD1 (6 bases). Deletions cut 2 bases from V and 2 bases from J, with 16 bases between. Germline loops: CDR1 SGHVS, CDR2 FQNEAQ. The CDR3 contains 16 residues. CDR3 DNA: TGTGCCAGCAGCTTAAGGGGTACGGGACAACCCTACGAGCAGTACTTC. This codes for CASSLRGTGQPYEQYF.